Each of the 5 T cell receptor beta chains below was sequenced from the same sample in a study of identical twins. MiXCR, applied by TCRdb to the 5' RACE reads, yields one record per CDR3 protein. The sample lists under 500,000 distinct CDR3 sequences; approximately 14% were seen once. This sample was also put to use in a study of yellow fever vaccine responses in identical twins.

The sequencing input was CD4+ T cells sorted from blood. These receptors were collected from a woman younger than 35 in good health.

This clonotype was observed a handful of times. The V call is TRBV9, the J call TRBJ2-7; D ambiguous. Deletions cut 0 bases from V and 3 bases from J, with 10 bases between. Germline V gives CDR1 SGDLS, CDR2 YYNGEE. This CDR3 comprises 14 residues. The CDR3 bases are TGTGCCAGCAGCGTAGAGCCTCATAACTACGAGCAGTACTTC. Its protein is CASSVEPHNYEQYF.

V usage is TRBV29-1 and J usage is TRBJ2-3, with D possibly being TRBD1 (5 bases). The germline CDR1 and CDR2 sequences are SQVTM and ANQGSEA. V was trimmed by 4 bases and J by 3 bases, leaving 17 bases between them. CDR3 length: 15 amino acids. The CDR3 DNA reads TGCAGCGTTGGGTTGGTGACAGAAAGAACAGATACGCAGTATTTT. Residues: CSVGLVTERTDTQYF.

This chain connects TRBV27 to TRBJ2-1; D might be TRBD1 or TRBD2, each matching 5 bases. The V and J ends lost 6 bases and 4 bases respectively, with 10 bases between them. The CDR3 contains 13 residues. Germline V gene sequence: CDR1 MNHEY, CDR2 SMNVEV (reference sequence). The CDR3 spells CASRIWGYNEQFF. CDR3 coding DNA: TGTGCCAGCAGGATTTGGGGGTACAATGAGCAGTTCTTC.

This clonotype was recorded a few times. The chain carries TRBV6-2 or TRBV6-3 and TRBJ2-3; D call uncertain. There are 18 residues in the CDR3. Trimming took off 6 bases at V and 2 bases at J, with 24 bases between the two ends. Looked up from germline, CDR1 is MNHEY and CDR2 is SVGEGT. The CDR3 DNA sequence: TGTGCCAGCAGCATGTCCCGACCGCGTGGCCGAGACACAGATACGCAGTATTTT. Translated, it gives CASSMSRPRGRDTDTQYF.

This clonotype was picked up many times. The chain uses TRBV7-2 and TRBJ2-3; D is perhaps TRBD2 (6 bases). The ends were cut back, 6 bases at V and 0 bases at J, with 10 bases in the middle. The CDR3 runs to 14 residues. Germline CDR1 reads SGHTA; CDR2 reads FQGNSA. The CDR3 bases are TGTGCCAGCAGTCCCGGGACTAGCACAGATACGCAGTATTTT. Amino acids: CASSPGTSTDTQYF.